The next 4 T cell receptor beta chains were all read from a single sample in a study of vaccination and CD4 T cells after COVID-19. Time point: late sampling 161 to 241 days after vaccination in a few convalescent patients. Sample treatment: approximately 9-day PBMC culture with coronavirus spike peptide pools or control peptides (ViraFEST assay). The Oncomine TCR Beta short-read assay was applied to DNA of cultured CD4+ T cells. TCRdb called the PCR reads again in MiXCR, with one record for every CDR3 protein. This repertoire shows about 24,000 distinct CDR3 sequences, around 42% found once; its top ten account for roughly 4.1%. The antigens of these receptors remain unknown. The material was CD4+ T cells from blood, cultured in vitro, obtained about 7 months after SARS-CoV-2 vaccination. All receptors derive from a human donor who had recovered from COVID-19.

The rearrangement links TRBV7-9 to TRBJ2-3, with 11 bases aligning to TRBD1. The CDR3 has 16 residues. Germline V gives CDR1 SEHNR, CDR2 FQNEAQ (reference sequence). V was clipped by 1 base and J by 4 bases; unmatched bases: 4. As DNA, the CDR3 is TGTGCCAGCAGCTTAGGGACAGGGGGCGAAGCAGATACGCAGTATTTT. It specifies CASSLGTGGEADTQYF.

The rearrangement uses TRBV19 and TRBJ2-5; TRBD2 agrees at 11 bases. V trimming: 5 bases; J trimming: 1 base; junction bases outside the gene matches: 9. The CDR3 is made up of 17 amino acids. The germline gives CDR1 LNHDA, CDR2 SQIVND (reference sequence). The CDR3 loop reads CASSLGLAELGQETQYF. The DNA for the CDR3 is TGTGCCAGTAGTCTGGGACTAGCGGAGTTGGGCCAAGAGACCCAGTACTTC.

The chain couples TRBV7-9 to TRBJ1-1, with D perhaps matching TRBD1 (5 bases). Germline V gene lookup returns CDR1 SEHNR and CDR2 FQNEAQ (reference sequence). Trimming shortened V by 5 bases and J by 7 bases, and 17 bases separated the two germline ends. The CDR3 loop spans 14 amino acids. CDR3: CASSPQPGALEAFF. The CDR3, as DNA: TGTGCCAGCAGCCCCCAACCCGGGGCCCTTGAAGCTTTCTTT.

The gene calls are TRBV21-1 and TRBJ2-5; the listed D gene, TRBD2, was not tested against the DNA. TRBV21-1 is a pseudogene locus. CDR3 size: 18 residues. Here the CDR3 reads CASSSHPRLAGVQETQYF. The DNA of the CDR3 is TGTGCCAGCAGCAGCCACCCCAGACTAGCGGGCGTCCAAGAGACCCAGTACTTC.